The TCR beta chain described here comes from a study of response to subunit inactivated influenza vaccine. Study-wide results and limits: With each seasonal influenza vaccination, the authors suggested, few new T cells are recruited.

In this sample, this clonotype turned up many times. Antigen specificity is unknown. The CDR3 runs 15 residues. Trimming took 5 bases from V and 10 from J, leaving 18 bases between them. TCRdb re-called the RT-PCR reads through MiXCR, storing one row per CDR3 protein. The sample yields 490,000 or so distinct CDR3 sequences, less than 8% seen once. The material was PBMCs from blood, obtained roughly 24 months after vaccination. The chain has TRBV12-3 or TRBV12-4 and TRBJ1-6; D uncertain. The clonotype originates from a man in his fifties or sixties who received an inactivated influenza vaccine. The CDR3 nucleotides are TGTGCCAGCAGTCGAGACGTGTCTTCCAGCTCACCCCTCCACTTT. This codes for CASSRDVSSSSPLHF.